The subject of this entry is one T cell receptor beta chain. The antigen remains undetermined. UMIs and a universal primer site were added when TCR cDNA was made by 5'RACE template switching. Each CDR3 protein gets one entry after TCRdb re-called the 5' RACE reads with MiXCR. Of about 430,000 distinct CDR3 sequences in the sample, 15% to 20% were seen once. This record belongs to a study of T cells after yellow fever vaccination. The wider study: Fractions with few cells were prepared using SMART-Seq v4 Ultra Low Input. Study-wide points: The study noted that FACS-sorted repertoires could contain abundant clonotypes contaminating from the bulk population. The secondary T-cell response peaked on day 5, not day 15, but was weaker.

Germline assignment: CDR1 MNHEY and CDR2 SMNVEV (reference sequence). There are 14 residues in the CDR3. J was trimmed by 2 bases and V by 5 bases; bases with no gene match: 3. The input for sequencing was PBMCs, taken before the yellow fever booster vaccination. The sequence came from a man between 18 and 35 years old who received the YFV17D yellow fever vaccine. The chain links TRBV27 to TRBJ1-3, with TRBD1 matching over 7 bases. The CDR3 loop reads CASSIDRAGNTIYF. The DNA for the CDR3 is TGTGCCAGCAGTATCGACAGGGCTGGAAACACCATATATTTT.